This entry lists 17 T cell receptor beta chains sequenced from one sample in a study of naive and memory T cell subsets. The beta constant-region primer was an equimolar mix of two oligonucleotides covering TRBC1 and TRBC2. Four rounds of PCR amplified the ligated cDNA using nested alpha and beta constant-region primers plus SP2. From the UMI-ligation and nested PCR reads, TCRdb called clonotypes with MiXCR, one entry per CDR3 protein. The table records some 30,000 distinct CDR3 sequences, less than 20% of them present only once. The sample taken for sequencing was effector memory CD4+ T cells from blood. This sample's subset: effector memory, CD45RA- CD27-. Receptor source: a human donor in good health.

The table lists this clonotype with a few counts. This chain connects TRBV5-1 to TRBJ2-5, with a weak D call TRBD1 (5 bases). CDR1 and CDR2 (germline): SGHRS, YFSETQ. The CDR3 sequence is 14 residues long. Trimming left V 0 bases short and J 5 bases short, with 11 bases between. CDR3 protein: CASSLVGRAETQYF. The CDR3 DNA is TGCGCCAGCAGCTTGGTGGGCAGGGCGGAGACCCAGTACTTC.

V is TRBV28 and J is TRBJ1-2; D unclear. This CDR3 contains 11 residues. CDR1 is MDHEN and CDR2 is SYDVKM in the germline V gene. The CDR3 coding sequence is TGTGCGTCGACGATGAGAGATGGCTACACCTTC. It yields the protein CASTMRDGYTF.

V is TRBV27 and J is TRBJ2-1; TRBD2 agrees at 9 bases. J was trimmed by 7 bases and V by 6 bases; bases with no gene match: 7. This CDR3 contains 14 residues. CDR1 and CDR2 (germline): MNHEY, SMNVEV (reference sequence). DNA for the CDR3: TGTGCCAGCAGATTAGCGGGAGCTGGGAATGAGCAGTTCTTC. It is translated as CASRLAGAGNEQFF.

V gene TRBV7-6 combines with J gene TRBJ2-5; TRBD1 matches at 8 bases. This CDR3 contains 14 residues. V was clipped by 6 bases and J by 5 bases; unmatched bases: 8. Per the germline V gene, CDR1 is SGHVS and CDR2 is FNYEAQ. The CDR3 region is CASRGDRSGETQYF. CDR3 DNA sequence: TGTGCCAGCAGGGGGGACAGGTCCGGGGAGACCCAGTACTTC.

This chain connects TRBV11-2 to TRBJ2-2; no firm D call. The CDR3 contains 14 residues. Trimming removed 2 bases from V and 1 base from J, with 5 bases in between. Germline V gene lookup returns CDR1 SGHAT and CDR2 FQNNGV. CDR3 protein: CASSLNRNTGELFF. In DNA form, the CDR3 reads TGTGCCAGCAGCTTAAACCGGAACACCGGGGAGCTGTTTTTT.

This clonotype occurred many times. CDR3 amino acids: CASSQELGPNSYEQYF. CDR3 nucleotide sequence: TGTGCCAGCAGCCAAGAGCTCGGACCGAACTCCTACGAGCAGTACTTC. This chain links TRBV3-1 with TRBJ2-7; D not certain. CDR3 length: 16 residues. Germline CDR1 and CDR2: LGHDT and YNNKEL (reference sequence). Trimming cost V 0 bases and J 0 bases, with 12 bases left between them.

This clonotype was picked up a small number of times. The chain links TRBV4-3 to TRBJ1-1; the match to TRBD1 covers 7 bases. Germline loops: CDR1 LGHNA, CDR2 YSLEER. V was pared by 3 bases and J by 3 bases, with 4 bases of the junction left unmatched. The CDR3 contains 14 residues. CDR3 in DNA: TGCGCCAGCAGCCATACAGGGGAGGACACTGAAGCTTTCTTT. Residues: CASSHTGEDTEAFF.

CDR3 loop: CASSPRGGAKNIQYF. The CDR3 nucleotides read TGTGCCAGCAGCCCCCGGGGAGGAGCCAAAAACATTCAGTACTTC. The chain combines TRBV28 with TRBJ2-4; TRBD2 is a possible D gene (6 bases). Deletions cut 6 bases from V and 0 bases from J, with 12 bases between. Germline V gene data show CDR1 as MDHEN and CDR2 as SYDVKM. The CDR3 totals 15 residues.

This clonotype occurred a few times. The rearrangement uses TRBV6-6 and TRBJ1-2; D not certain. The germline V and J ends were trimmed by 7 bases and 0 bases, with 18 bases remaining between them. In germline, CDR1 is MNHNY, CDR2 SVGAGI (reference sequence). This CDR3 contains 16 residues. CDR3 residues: CASNVVQGEANYGYTF. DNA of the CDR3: TGTGCCAGCAACGTAGTTCAAGGCGAAGCTAACTATGGCTACACCTTC.

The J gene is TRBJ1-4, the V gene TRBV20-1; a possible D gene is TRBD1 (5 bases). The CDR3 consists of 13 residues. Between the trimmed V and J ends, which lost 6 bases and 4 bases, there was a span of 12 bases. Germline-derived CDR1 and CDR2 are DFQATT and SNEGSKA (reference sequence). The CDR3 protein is CSAPKGVNEKLFF. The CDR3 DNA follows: TGCAGTGCGCCAAAAGGGGTTAATGAAAAACTGTTTTTT.

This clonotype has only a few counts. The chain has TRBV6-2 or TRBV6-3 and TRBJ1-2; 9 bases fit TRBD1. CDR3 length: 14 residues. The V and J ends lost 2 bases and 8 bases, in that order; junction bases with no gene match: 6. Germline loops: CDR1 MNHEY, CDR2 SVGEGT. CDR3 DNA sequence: TGTGCCAGCAGTTACCGCGACAGGGGGAGAGGCTACACCTTC. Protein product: CASSYRDRGRGYTF.

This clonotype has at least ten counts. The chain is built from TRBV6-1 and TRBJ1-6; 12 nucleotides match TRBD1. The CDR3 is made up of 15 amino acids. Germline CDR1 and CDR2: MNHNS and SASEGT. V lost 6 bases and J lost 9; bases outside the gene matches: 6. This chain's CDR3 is CASRSPGQGASPLHF. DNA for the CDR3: TGTGCCAGCAGGTCCCCGGGACAGGGGGCTTCACCCCTCCACTTT.

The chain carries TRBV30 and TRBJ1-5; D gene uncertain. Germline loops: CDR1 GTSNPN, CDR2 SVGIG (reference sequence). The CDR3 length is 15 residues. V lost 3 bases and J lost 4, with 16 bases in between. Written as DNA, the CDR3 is TGTGCCTGGAGCTTAGGGCCCTATAGTAATCAGCCCCAGCATTTT. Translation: CAWSLGPYSNQPQHF. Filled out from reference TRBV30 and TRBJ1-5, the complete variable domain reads SQTIHQWPATLVQPVGSPLSLECTVEGTSNPNLYWYRQAAGRGLQLLFYSVGIGQISSEVPQNLSASRPQDRQFILSSKKLLLSDSGFYLCAWSLGPYSNQPQHFGDGTRLSIL.

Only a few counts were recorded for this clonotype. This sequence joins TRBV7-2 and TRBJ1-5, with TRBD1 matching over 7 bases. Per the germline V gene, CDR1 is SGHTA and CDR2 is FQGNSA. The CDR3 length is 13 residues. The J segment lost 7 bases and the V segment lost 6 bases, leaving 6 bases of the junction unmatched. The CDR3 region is CASSHGTEQPQHF. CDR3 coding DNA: TGTGCCAGCAGTCACGGGACAGAGCAGCCCCAGCATTTT.

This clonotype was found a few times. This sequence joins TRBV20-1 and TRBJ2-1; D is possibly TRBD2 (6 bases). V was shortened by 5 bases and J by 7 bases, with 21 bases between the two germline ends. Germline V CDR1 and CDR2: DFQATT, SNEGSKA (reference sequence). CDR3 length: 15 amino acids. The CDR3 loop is CSAHSQEGILNEQFF. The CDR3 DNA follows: TGCAGTGCTCATTCGCAGGAGGGGATTTTGAATGAGCAGTTCTTC.

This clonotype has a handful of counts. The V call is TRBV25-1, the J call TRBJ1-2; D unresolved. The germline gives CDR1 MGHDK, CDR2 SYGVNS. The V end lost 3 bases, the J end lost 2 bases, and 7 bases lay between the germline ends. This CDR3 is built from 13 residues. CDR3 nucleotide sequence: TGTGCCAGCAGTGAGGACGGGAACTATGGCTACACCTTC. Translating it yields CASSEDGNYGYTF.

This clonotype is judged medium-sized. The CDR3 DNA reads TGCAGTGCTAGTCCGGGAGGGAGCTCCTACAATGAGCAGTTCTTC. Residues: CSASPGGSSYNEQFF. The chain carries TRBV20-1 and TRBJ2-1, with TRBD2 matching over 8 bases. The germline CDR1 and CDR2 sequences are DFQATT and SNEGSKA (reference sequence). The junction had 4 bases not matched to a gene; V was cut back by 3 bases and J by 0 bases. The CDR3 contains 15 residues.